This TCR beta chain stems from a study of T cell clonality in common variable immunodeficiency. Broader study findings: Fewer deletions and N-nucleotide insertions were reportedly seen in common variable immunodeficiency TCR beta sequences.

The germline V and J ends were trimmed by 8 bases and 2 bases, with 23 bases remaining between them. CDR3 length equals 16 residues. Germline-derived CDR1 and CDR2 are SQVTM and ANQGSEA. Measured with immunoSEQ multiplex PCR; TCRdb has only the in-frame clones, and not every one. The sample holds 20,000 to 25,000 clones, and no clone turns up only once. This clone was seen at least ten times. Its antigen is currently unknown. Read coverage stops 3 residues before the CDR3 terminus; the germline J gene supplies the remainder. V usage is TRBV29-1 and J usage is TRBJ2-3; D possibly corresponds to TRBD2 (7 bases). The sequence was obtained from a human donor with common variable immunodeficiency. The sequenced sample was peripheral blood mononuclear cells. CDR3 DNA, as far as it was read: TGCAGCCCTGCCTCGGGGGGCGGACCTCACACAGATACG. Translated, it gives CSPASGGGPHTDT. The CDR3 in full is CSPASGGGPHTDTQYF.